The sequence of this T cell receptor beta chain was determined in a study of spatial heterogeneity in lung cancer. CDR1 is MNHEY, CDR2 SVGAGI, per germline. V was shortened by 5 bases and J by 3 bases, with 20 bases between the two germline ends. This CDR3 region has 16 residues. This clonotype was found many times. Time point meaning: blood at routine non-recurrence follow-up after resection. Sequencing covered unsorted whole RNA taken from tumor, nontumor lung or frozen PBMC. One entry per CDR3 protein results from TCRdb running MiXCR on the 5' RACE reads. Of 45,000 to 55,000 distinct CDR3 sequences in the sample, approximately 12% were seen once.

The sequencing used PBMCs, collected at follow-up. The TCR comes from a male donor with early-stage non-small cell lung cancer. This rearrangement joins TRBV6-5 to TRBJ2-7; the D gene is possibly TRBD1 (6 bases). CDR3 sequence: CASSRAMPGHVYEQYF. CDR3 nucleotide sequence: TGTGCCAGCAGTCGAGCTATGCCGGGACACGTCTACGAGCAGTACTTC.